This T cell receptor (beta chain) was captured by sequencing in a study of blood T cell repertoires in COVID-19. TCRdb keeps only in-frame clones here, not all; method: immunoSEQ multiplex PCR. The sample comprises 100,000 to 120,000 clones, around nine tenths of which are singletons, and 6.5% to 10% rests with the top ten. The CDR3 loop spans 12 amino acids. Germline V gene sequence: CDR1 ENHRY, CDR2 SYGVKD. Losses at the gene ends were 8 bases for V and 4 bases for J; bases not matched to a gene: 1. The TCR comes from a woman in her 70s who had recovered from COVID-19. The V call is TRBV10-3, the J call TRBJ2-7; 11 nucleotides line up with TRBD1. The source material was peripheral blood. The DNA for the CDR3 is TGTGCCATCGGGACAGGGGGATACGAGCAGTACTTC. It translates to CAIGTGGYEQYF.